The 5 T cell receptor beta chains below all came from one sample that was sequenced in a study of T-cell reconstitution after alpha-beta-depleted transplantation in children. The library targeted TCRbeta and was prepared with unique molecular identifiers. TCRdb reprocessed the PCR reads with MiXCR, giving one entry per CDR3 protein. The sample yields some 350,000 distinct CDR3 sequences, about 9.3% seen once. Sequences were derived from PBMCs from the stem cell graft donor, sampled from the stem cell graft. The receptor set was obtained from a human donor who donated a stem cell graft to a child with acute lymphoblastic leukemia.

The chain has TRBV7-9 and TRBJ2-3, with 9 bases lining up with TRBD2. CDR1 is SEHNR and CDR2 is FQNEAQ in the germline V gene (reference sequence). The length of the CDR3 is 16 residues. V trimming: 1 base; J trimming: 2 bases; junction bases outside the gene matches: 4. This CDR3 is CASSLGGGGPTDTQYF. The CDR3 DNA reads as TGTGCCAGCAGCTTAGGCGGGGGGGGCCCCACAGATACGCAGTATTTT.

The table lists this clonotype with a few counts. This chain connects TRBV20-1 to TRBJ1-5; no firm D call. V was pared by 6 bases and J by 1 base, with 7 bases between. This CDR3 comprises 12 residues. CDR1 is DFQATT and CDR2 is SNEGSKA in the germline V gene (reference sequence). This chain's CDR3 is CSASVSNQPQHF. As DNA, the CDR3 is TGCAGTGCCTCAGTGAGCAATCAGCCCCAGCATTTT.

This clonotype was counted a few times. The rearrangement links TRBV3-1 to TRBJ2-3; 9 nucleotides agree with TRBD2. The CDR3 contains 15 residues. V trimming: 4 bases; J trimming: 5 bases; junction bases outside the gene matches: 7. Germline V gene sequence: CDR1 LGHDT, CDR2 YNNKEL (reference sequence). In DNA form, the CDR3 reads TGTGCCAGCAGCCCCCTGGGGCGGGGGGGAGATACGCAGTATTTT. This gives the protein CASSPLGRGGDTQYF.

This clonotype has more than one count but fewer than ten. The gene calls are TRBV3-1 and TRBJ2-7, with D uncertain. V was trimmed by 3 bases and J by 3 bases, leaving 9 bases between them. The CDR3 consists of 13 residues. The germline V gene encodes CDR1 LGHDT and CDR2 YNNKEL (reference sequence). The DNA of the CDR3 is TGTGCCAGCAGCCACGGGTCAAACTACGAGCAGTACTTC. Its protein product is CASSHGSNYEQYF.

A few counts support this clonotype. V and J are TRBV7-6 and TRBJ2-7; D remains unclear. This CDR3 has 11 residues. Trimming stripped 5 bases from V and 6 bases from J, with 8 bases between. Germline loops: CDR1 SGHVS, CDR2 FNYEAQ. The CDR3 nucleotides are TGTGCCAGCAGCGGAGATTTCGAGCAGTACTTC. This sequence encodes CASSGDFEQYF.